This T cell receptor beta chain was found in a study of lymphopenia after photon versus proton radiotherapy. General observations from the study: After the lymphocyte nadir, photon-treated repertoires showed oligoclonal expansion, especially of CD8+ Temra cells.

V lost 1 base to trimming and J lost 1 base, with 16 bases between them. This CDR3 has 17 amino acids. Germline V CDR1 and CDR2: LGHNA, YNFKEQ. TCRdb's copy holds only in-frame clones and misses some; the assay was immunoSEQ multiplex PCR. The repertoire holds 35,000 to 45,000 clones, with around 83% as singletons. In the case of this clone: The target antigen is unknown.

The sample here was peripheral blood, taken from a patient treated with proton-based radiotherapy. This TCR was sampled from a woman in her 70s with pancreatic cancer. This rearrangement joins TRBV4-2 to TRBJ1-1, with D possibly matching TRBD1 (5 bases). The CDR3 coding sequence is TGTGCCAGCAGCCAAGGTGAGGGGACCGAGAAGAACACTGAAGCTTTCTTT. It encodes CASSQGEGTEKNTEAFF.